These T cell receptor beta chains were read from a single sample in a study of PD-1 blockade in classical Hodgkin lymphoma. Profiled with immunoSEQ multiplex PCR; TCRdb holds only in-frame clones, not every one. Here the sample spans approximately 60,000 clones, about 91% being singletons. The sample was peripheral blood mononuclear cells (PBMCs), taken at baseline. The source of these receptors is a human donor with classical Hodgkin lymphoma. Each CDR3 is given with its conserved first and last residue. The D gene is left open where the match is weak.

DNA: TGTGCCAGCGGACCTACAAGCCTGAGACATGATGAGCAGTTCTTC; CDR3: CASGPTSLRHDEQFF; J: TRBJ2-1; length: 15; D: NA; V: TRBV11-2
DNA: TGCGCCAGCAGCCAAGCCACGGGGGGGTACTACAATGAGCAGTTCTTC; CDR3: CASSQATGGYYNEQFF; J: TRBJ2-1; length: 16; D: TRBD2; V: TRBV4-3
DNA: TGTGCCAGCAGCCCGACCGGGACCAGGGGGTTGATTTCACCCCTCCACTTT; CDR3: CASSPTGTRGLISPLHF; J: TRBJ1-6; length: 17; D: TRBD1; V: TRBV5-5
DNA: TGTGCCAGCAGCCAGTACAGGCTACTACCCACCGGGGAGCTGTTTTTT; CDR3: CASSQYRLLPTGELFF; J: TRBJ2-2; length: 16; D: NA; V: TRBV14
DNA: TGTGCCAGCAGCCCGGACGAGAACACTGAAGCTTTCTTT; CDR3: CASSPDENTEAFF; J: TRBJ1-1; length: 13; D: NA; V: TRBV6-4
DNA: TGTGCCAGCAGTCCCCGGGACAGGGGCCATGGCTACACCTTC; CDR3: CASSPRDRGHGYTF; J: TRBJ1-2; length: 14; D: TRBD1; V: TRBV6-5
DNA: TGTGCCAGTAGTCTGGGTGGAGGGGGGCCCTACGAGCAGTACTTC; CDR3: CASSLGGGGPYEQYF; J: TRBJ2-7; length: 15; D: NA; V: TRBV19
DNA: TGTGCCAGCAGCTTAGGCGGGGGGGCGTCAGAGCAGTACTTC; CDR3: CASSLGGGASEQYF; J: TRBJ2-7; length: 14; D: TRBD2; V: TRBV7-2
DNA: TGTGCCAGCAGTCCCACAGCCGGAAGGGGCTACACCTTC; CDR3: CASSPTAGRGYTF; J: TRBJ1-2; length: 13; D: NA; V: TRBV6-1
DNA: TGTGCCAGCAGCGTAGGACTAGCGGGGGGGCACGGTGAGCAGTTCTTC; CDR3: CASSVGLAGGHGEQFF; J: TRBJ2-1; length: 16; D: TRBD2; V: TRBV9
DNA: TGTGCCAGTAGTGACAGACTAGACGGAATGAACACTGAAGCTTTCTTT; CDR3: CASSDRLDGMNTEAFF; J: TRBJ1-1; length: 16; D: NA; V: TRBV19
DNA: TGTGCCAGCAGTTACTCGCAATCGATTTTTAATTCACCCCTCCACTTT; CDR3: CASSYSQSIFNSPLHF; J: TRBJ1-6; length: 16; D: NA; V: TRBV6-6
DNA: TGTGCAAGTCGCTTAACCGGGACTAGCGGAGACAATGAGCAGTTCTTC; CDR3: CASRLTGTSGDNEQFF; J: TRBJ2-1; length: 16; D: NA; V: TRBV12-2
DNA: TGTGCCAGTACTACAATGGGACAGATCTATGGCTACACCTTC; CDR3: CASTTMGQIYGYTF; J: TRBJ1-2; length: 14; D: TRBD1; V: TRBV19
DNA: TGCAGCGTCCTCTGGGGCGTGGGAGAGACCCAGTACTTC; CDR3: CSVLWGVGETQYF; J: TRBJ2-5; length: 13; D: NA; V: TRBV29-1
DNA: TGTGCCAGCAGCCCGGGGAGCACAGATACGCAGTATTTT; CDR3: CASSPGSTDTQYF; J: TRBJ2-3; length: 13; D: NA; V: TRBV7-9
DNA: TGTGCCAGCAGTGAATTACAGGGTTGGAGCAATCAGCCCCAGCATTTT; CDR3: CASSELQGWSNQPQHF; J: TRBJ1-5; length: 16; D: NA; V: TRBV6-1
DNA: TGTGCCAGTTCGACAGATTATAGCAATCAGCCCCAGCATTTT; CDR3: CASSTDYSNQPQHF; J: TRBJ1-5; length: 14; D: NA; V: TRBV6-4